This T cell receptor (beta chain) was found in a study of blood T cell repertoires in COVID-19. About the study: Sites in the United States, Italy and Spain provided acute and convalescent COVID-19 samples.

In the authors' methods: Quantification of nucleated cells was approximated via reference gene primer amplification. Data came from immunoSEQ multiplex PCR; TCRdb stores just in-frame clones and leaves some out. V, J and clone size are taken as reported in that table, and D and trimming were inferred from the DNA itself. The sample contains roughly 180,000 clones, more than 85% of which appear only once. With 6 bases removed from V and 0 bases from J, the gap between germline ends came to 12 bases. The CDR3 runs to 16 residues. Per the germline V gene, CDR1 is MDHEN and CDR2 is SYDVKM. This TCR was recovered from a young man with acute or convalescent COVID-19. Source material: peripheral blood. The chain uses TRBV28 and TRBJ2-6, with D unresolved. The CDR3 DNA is TGTGCCAGCAGCCGCGGAGAGATCTCTGGGGCCAACGTCCTGACTTTC. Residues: CASSRGEISGANVLTF.